This T cell receptor beta chain was recorded in a study of shared clonotypes between healthy human individuals. Study findings and constraints: The donor pool, a small one, limited the genetic and exposure-history diversity represented.

Naive-designated CD8 cells lacked CD45RO, were positively enriched for CCR7, and omitted terminally differentiated effector memory CD45RA+ cells. The test was conducted at deep level. In the sorted-subset replicate PCRs, about 190 ng DNA, 25,000 to 35,000 T cell genomes, was used. Generated by immunoSEQ multiplex PCR, the TCRdb table keeps only in-frame clones and is missing some. In the table there are about 2.1 million clones, 80% to 95% of which are singletons. As regards this clone: Its antigen is not identified.

This TCR derives from a man younger than 30 in good health. Some clones in this sample may be carry-over from other donors' samples. Sequenced input: naive CD8+ T cells from PBMCs.

CDR3 protein: CASSIPVGVLSSYEQYF. The CDR3 nucleotides are TGTGCCAGCAGTATCCCGGTGGGGGTCCTAAGCTCCTACGAGCAGTACTTC. The chain is built from TRBV2 and TRBJ2-7; the D call may be TRBD1 or TRBD2 (5 bases each). The germline V gene has CDR1 SNHLY and CDR2 FYNNEI. V shed 5 bases and J shed 0 bases, with 20 bases lying between them. The CDR3 totals 17 residues.